The 8 T cell receptor beta chains in this list originate from one sample, sequenced in a study of blood T cell repertoires in COVID-19. Some clones are missing from TCRdb's copy, which holds only in-frame ones; the method was immunoSEQ multiplex PCR. The data show roughly 260,000 clones, around 89% seen once. Source material: peripheral blood. These receptors were taken from a man aged 55 to 70 who had recovered from COVID-19.

The table lists this clone with a count of one. This chain links TRBV5-5 with TRBJ1-1, with 9 bases fitting TRBD1. CDR1 and CDR2 (germline): SGHKS, YYEKEE (reference sequence). The CDR3 contains 14 residues. Trimming removed 4 bases from V and 2 bases from J; junction bases left unmatched: 3. The CDR3 sequence is CASSPDRGNTEAFF. As DNA, the CDR3 is TGTGCCAGCAGCCCGGACAGGGGCAACACTGAAGCTTTCTTT.

This CDR3 is CASSQEQGADYGYTF. The CDR3 DNA reads TGTGCCAGCAGCCAGGAACAGGGGGCAGACTATGGCTACACCTTC. V usage is TRBV4-2 and J usage is TRBJ1-2; 9 nucleotides align to TRBD1. The V segment lost 3 bases and the J segment 3 bases; nucleotides outside the gene matches: 5. The CDR3 runs to 15 residues. Germline V CDR1 and CDR2: LGHNA, YNFKEQ.

This chain links TRBV12-3 or TRBV12-4 with TRBJ2-4; 7 bases line up with TRBD1. This CDR3 spans 12 amino acids. The V segment lost 5 bases and the J segment 13 bases; nucleotides outside the gene matches: 8. The CDR3 nucleotides are TGTGCCAGCAGTCATACCGGGACAGAGCAGTACTTC. Translated, it gives CASSHTGTEQYF.

The genes are TRBV4-1 and TRBJ1-5; TRBD1 matches at 7 bases. CDR1 and CDR2 from the germline V gene are MGHRA and YSYEKL. The V gene end was trimmed by 0 bases and the J gene end by 0 bases; junction bases not matched to a gene: 8. This CDR3 is 18 amino acids long. As DNA, the CDR3 is TGCGCCAGCAGCCAAGACCCGGACAGGCTCCGTAGCAATCAGCCCCAGCATTTT. This gives the protein CASSQDPDRLRSNQPQHF.

This chain joins TRBV24-1 and TRBJ2-1, with 7 bases that match TRBD2. Germline assignment: CDR1 KGHDR and CDR2 SFDVKD. V lost 4 bases, J lost 7 bases, and 3 bases stayed unmatched. This CDR3 spans 13 amino acids. The chain's CDR3 is CATSEPGGNEQFF. Written as DNA, the CDR3 is TGTGCCACCAGTGAACCGGGGGGTAATGAGCAGTTCTTC.

This clone occurred once. The chain links TRBV19 to TRBJ2-7, with 8 bases lining up with TRBD1. Per the germline V gene, CDR1 is LNHDA and CDR2 is SQIVND (reference sequence). Unmatched junction bases numbered 5, after V lost 6 bases and J lost 1 base. The CDR3 contains 14 residues. CDR3 protein: CASRGGQASYEQYF. CDR3 coding DNA: TGTGCCAGTAGGGGGGGACAGGCATCCTACGAGCAGTACTTC.

The rearrangement uses TRBV6-5 and TRBJ1-5, with unresolved D. This CDR3 has 13 amino acids. The V and J ends lost 6 bases and 4 bases respectively, with 10 bases between them. Germline-derived CDR1 and CDR2 are MNHEY and SVGAGI. The CDR3 loop reads CASRGGDNQPQHF. The CDR3 nucleotides are TGTGCCAGCAGGGGAGGAGATAATCAGCCCCAGCATTTT.

With respect to this clone: This same CDR3 is encoded by further DNA sequences in the sample. The V call is TRBV7-3, the J call TRBJ2-1; 9 bases line up with TRBD1. From germline, CDR1 is SGHTA and CDR2 FQGTGA. The CDR3 spans 13 residues. The J segment lost 7 bases and the V segment lost 4 bases, leaving 2 bases of the junction unmatched. CDR3 protein: CASSSTGGNEQFF. CDR3 sequence (DNA): TGTGCCAGCAGCTCGACAGGGGGAAATGAGCAGTTCTTC. Variable domain in full (rest from reference TRBV7-3 and TRBJ2-1): GAGVSQTPSNKVTEKGKYVELRCDPISGHTALYWYRQSLGQGPEFLIYFQGTGAADDSGLPNDRFFAVRPEGSVSTLKIQRTERGDSAVYLCASSSTGGNEQFFGPGTRLTVL.